This TCR beta chain is drawn from a study of read filtering for tumor transcriptome and immune sequencing. Study context: The cohort had 17 to 20 men and over twelve women aged roughly 40 to 90, mean roughly 66 years. Whole-transcriptome libraries were prepared after DNase treatment. Points from the study as a whole: Without single-read clonotypes, shared clonotype proportions correlated more between IR-seq and RNA-seq.

From about 0.4 ug of RNA, a library with molecular barcoded alpha/delta and beta/gamma adaptors was made. TCRdb re-called the reads with MiXCR, one entry per CDR3 protein. The data contain roughly 130,000 distinct CDR3 sequences, approximately 12% of them seen just once; the ten biggest clones take up approximately 11%. With regard to this clonotype: What it recognizes is unknown.

At the time of active disease, bone marrow was collected from every patient. V dropped 4 bases and J dropped 7 bases, with 11 bases sitting between them. The length of the CDR3 is 12 residues. Germline loops: CDR1 SGHDT, CDR2 YYEEEE. The clonotype originates from a donor over 35 with multiple myeloma. V and J are TRBV5-6 and TRBJ2-5, with D hard to call. The material sequenced was a population of CD138-negative cells sorted from bone marrow. CDR3 in DNA: TGTGCCAGCAGCCGGGTCAGCCGGACCCAGTACTTC. Its protein product is CASSRVSRTQYF.